These 14 T cell receptor beta chains share one sample of origin, sequenced in a study of cytomegalovirus exposure and HLA in healthy donors. Sequenced by immunoSEQ multiplex PCR; TCRdb stores in-frame clones only, minus some. This sample has 150,000 to 200,000 clones; about 90% occur once, and the top ten carry 3%. The specimen was PBMCs. Receptor source: a woman in her late teens or twenties in good health and CMV-seropositive.

V and J are TRBV7-6 and TRBJ2-3; D may be TRBD2 (6 bases). V was trimmed by 5 bases and J by 3 bases, leaving 15 bases between them. From germline, CDR1 is SGHVS and CDR2 FNYEAQ. The length of the CDR3 is 15 residues. CDR3 protein: CASSPRGLGTDTQYF. CDR3 nucleotide sequence: TGTGCCAGCAGCCCTCGGGGGTTAGGTACAGATACGCAGTATTTT.

V is TRBV10-3 and J is TRBJ2-3; TRBD1 matches at 7 bases. The CDR3 spans 14 residues. The V gene end was trimmed by 4 bases and the J gene end by 4 bases; junction bases not matched to a gene: 5. Germline values: CDR1 ENHRY, CDR2 SYGVKD. This chain's CDR3 is CAISGTGSSDTQYF. CDR3 sequence (DNA): TGTGCCATCAGTGGGACAGGCTCCTCAGATACGCAGTATTTT.

The chain links TRBV28 to TRBJ2-3; 9 bases match TRBD2. This CDR3 region has 16 residues. The V gene end was trimmed by 7 bases and the J gene end by 5 bases; junction bases not matched to a gene: 13. Germline V CDR1 and CDR2: MDHEN, SYDVKM. CDR3 nucleotide sequence: TGTGCCAGCACCCCCTTTTTAGCGGGAGCAGGAGATACGCAGTATTTT. As protein: CASTPFLAGAGDTQYF.

The chain employs TRBV10-3 and TRBJ1-2; 8 positions agree with TRBD1. CDR3 size: 13 residues. Trimming removed 0 bases from V and 8 bases from J; junction bases left unmatched: 2. In germline, CDR1 is ENHRY, CDR2 SYGVKD. DNA for the CDR3: TGTGCCATCAGTGAGTCGACAGGGGAGGGCTACACCTTC. Its translation is CAISESTGEGYTF.

DNA for the CDR3: TGTGCCAGTAGTATAAGGGGGAGTAGTGAGCAGTTCTTC. This translates into CASSIRGSSEQFF. The chain carries TRBV19 and TRBJ2-1; D is possibly TRBD1 (6 bases). CDR1 is LNHDA, CDR2 SQIVND, per germline (reference sequence). V lost 2 bases to trimming and J lost 9 bases, with 11 bases between them. This CDR3 spans 13 amino acids.

DNA of the CDR3: TGTGCCAGCAGCTTAGGGAGGACGCGGGGGACTCAGCCCCAGCATTTT. Residues: CASSLGRTRGTQPQHF. This sequence joins TRBV7-8 and TRBJ1-5, with D possibly TRBD1 on 5 matching bases. V lost 1 base to trimming and J lost 6 bases, with 16 bases between them. This CDR3 is built from 16 residues. Germline CDR1 reads SGHVS; CDR2 reads FQNEAQ.

The gene calls are TRBV29-1 and TRBJ1-5; TRBD1 aligns across 8 bases. CDR1 and CDR2 (germline): SQVTM, ANQGSEA. This CDR3 spans 14 amino acids. The J segment lost 1 base and the V segment lost 6 bases, leaving 5 bases of the junction unmatched. CDR3 protein: CSVGQGRSNQPQHF. CDR3 nucleotide sequence: TGCAGCGTAGGACAGGGAAGAAGCAATCAGCCCCAGCATTTT.

This CDR3 is CASSQASGPTYEQYF. CDR3 DNA: TGCGCCAGCAGCCAAGCTAGCGGTCCAACCTACGAGCAGTACTTC. The J gene is TRBJ2-7, the V gene TRBV4-1; TRBD2 matches 7 bases. There are 15 residues in the CDR3. V trimming: 1 base; J trimming: 2 bases; junction bases outside the gene matches: 5. CDR1 MGHRA and CDR2 YSYEKL come from the germline V gene.

This chain uses TRBV2 with TRBJ1-1; a possible D gene is TRBD1 (6 bases). The CDR3 spans 13 residues. The V gene lost 5 bases and the J gene lost 3 bases, with 10 bases spanning the gap. Germline V gives CDR1 SNHLY, CDR2 FYNNEI. CDR3 nucleotides: TGTGCCAGCAGTCAACAGGGTTACACTGAAGCTTTCTTT. Protein: CASSQQGYTEAFF.

The count of this clone is one. CDR3 loop: CASSLTGFPDTQYF. CDR3 in DNA: TGCGCCAGCAGCCTGACAGGGTTCCCTGATACGCAGTATTTT. This rearrangement joins TRBV5-1 to TRBJ2-3; 7 positions agree with TRBD1. CDR3 size: 14 residues. V shed 4 bases, J shed 6 bases, and the junction held 8 bases outside the gene matches. Germline V gene lookup returns CDR1 SGHRS and CDR2 YFSETQ.

This chain connects TRBV7-2 to TRBJ2-3; 9 nucleotides align to TRBD2. Germline CDR1 is SGHTA and CDR2 is FQGNSA. V lost 3 bases to trimming and J lost 3 bases; unmatched junction nucleotides: 10. The CDR3 loop spans 17 amino acids. CDR3 sequence: CASSFRAAGGPTDTQYF. In nucleotides, the CDR3 is TGTGCCAGCAGCTTTCGTGCGGCGGGGGGGCCTACAGATACGCAGTATTTT. Drawing the rest from reference TRBV7-2 and TRBJ2-3, the complete variable domain is GAGVSQSPSNKVTEKGKDVELRCDPISGHTALYWYRQSLGQGLEFLIYFQGNSAPDKSGLPSDRFSAERTGGSVSTLTIQRTQQEDSAVYLCASSFRAAGGPTDTQYFGPGTRLTVL.

This clone was seen a handful of times. V gene TRBV6-4 combines with J gene TRBJ2-7, with 10 bases matching TRBD1. V shed 10 bases and J 4 bases; nucleotides not matched to a gene: 13. The germline CDR1 and CDR2 sequences are MRHNA and SNTAGT. This CDR3 is built from 15 residues. In DNA form, the CDR3 reads TGTGCCACCAGCCAAAGGACAGGGGGAAGGTACGAGCAGTACTTC. Translating it yields CATSQRTGGRYEQYF.

V and J are TRBV28 and TRBJ2-1; TRBD2 agrees at 7 bases. The CDR3 length is 13 residues. Germline-derived CDR1 and CDR2 are MDHEN and SYDVKM. With 6 bases clipped from V and 5 bases from J, the junction kept 4 bases outside the gene matches. CDR3: CASRKSGNNEQFF. Written as DNA, the CDR3 is TGTGCCAGCAGGAAAAGCGGGAACAATGAGCAGTTCTTC.

The chain is built from TRBV6-5 and TRBJ2-7; 7 bases agree with TRBD1. CDR3 length equals 13 residues. The V gene end was trimmed by 5 bases and the J gene end by 3 bases; junction bases not matched to a gene: 4. CDR1 and CDR2 (germline): MNHEY, SVGAGI. The CDR3: CASSGRQGYEQYF. DNA of the CDR3: TGTGCCAGCAGTGGGAGACAGGGCTACGAGCAGTACTTC.